This T cell receptor (beta chain) was sequenced in a study of shared clonotypes between healthy human individuals. Study findings and constraints: Tissues were not sampled, only blood, and their repertoires likely differ.

Each donor was a Caucasian adult residing in Nashville, Tennessee. Germline lookup yields CDR1 SNHLY and CDR2 FYNNEI. The V gene lost 5 bases and the J gene lost 2 bases, with 13 bases spanning the gap. CDR3 size: 15 residues. Details on this clone: Its antigen is currently unknown.

Only in-frame clones appear in the TCRdb table, and some are missing; sequencing was by immunoSEQ multiplex PCR. The sample has about 520,000 clones, around 73% seen once. The clonotype was recovered from a woman aged 40 to 50 in good health. Some clones in this sample may be carry-over from other donors' samples. This chain uses TRBV2 with TRBJ1-3; D is unclear. What was sequenced was PBMCs. DNA of the CDR3: TGTGCCAGCAGTTCCCTAAACAGAGCTGGAAACACCATATATTTT. Translated, it gives CASSSLNRAGNTIYF.